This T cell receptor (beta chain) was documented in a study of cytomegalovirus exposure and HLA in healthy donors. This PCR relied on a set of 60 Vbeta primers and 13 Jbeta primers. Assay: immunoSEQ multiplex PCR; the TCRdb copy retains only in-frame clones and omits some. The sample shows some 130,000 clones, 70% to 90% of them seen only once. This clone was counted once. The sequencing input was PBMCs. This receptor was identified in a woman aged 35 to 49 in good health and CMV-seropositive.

CDR3 residues: CASSLGAATSTDTQYF. In DNA, the CDR3 is TGCGCCAGCTCCTTGGGGGCAGCCACTAGCACAGATACGCAGTATTTT. The chain recombines TRBV5-1 with TRBJ2-3, with D tentatively TRBD1 (6 bases). Trimming pared 7 bases from V and 0 bases from J, leaving 18 bases between. Germline-derived CDR1 and CDR2 are SGHRS and YFSETQ. The CDR3 spans 16 residues.